This TCR beta chain was identified in a study of T cell responses to AZD1222 COVID-19 vaccine. About the research overall: Analyses pooled second doses at about 4 or about 12 weeks.

The assay was immunoSEQ multiplex PCR, and TCRdb's table has in-frame clones only and misses some. The repertoire holds 100,000 to 150,000 clones, with more than 80% as singletons. From germline, CDR1 is MNHEY and CDR2 SVGAGI. V shed 7 bases, J shed 7 bases, and the junction held 7 bases outside the gene matches. The CDR3 contains 13 residues. The material was peripheral blood, obtained on day 0 of AZD1222 vaccination. The genes are TRBV6-5 and TRBJ1-2; 9 positions match TRBD1. This TCR derives from an adult in good health. In DNA form, the CDR3 reads TGTGCCAGCACCCGACAGGGGGTAGTTGGCTACACCTTC. This translates into CASTRQGVVGYTF.